This TCR beta chain was captured in a study of blood T cell repertoires in COVID-19. Study-wide context: Researchers got acute and convalescent COVID-19 samples from the United States, Italy and Spain.

Clinical history reported by participants formed the basis on which cohorts were assigned. CDR1 SGHNT and CDR2 YENEEA come from the germline V gene. The CDR3 is 15 residues long. With 5 bases removed from V and 4 bases from J, the gap between germline ends came to 17 bases. As originally analysed: Estimation of nucleated cell counts relied on the amplification of reference gene primers. Profiled with immunoSEQ multiplex PCR; TCRdb holds only in-frame clones, not every one. That table furnishes V, J and clone size, whereas the DNA furnished D and trimming. The sample shows 250,000 to 300,000 clones, roughly 89% of them seen only once.

The gene calls are TRBV11-3 and TRBJ1-1, with D maybe TRBD1 (5 bases). The sample comprised PBMCs or T cells enriched from blood (not recorded which). This sequence originates from an older woman who had recovered from COVID-19. CDR3 in amino acids: CASSLLSCRATEAFF. CDR3 bases: TGTGCCAGCAGCCTCCTCTCCTGCAGGGCCACTGAAGCTTTCTTT.